What follows are 7 T cell receptor beta chains derived from one specimen sequenced in a study of T-cell reconstitution after alpha-beta-depleted transplantation in children. Preparing the TCRbeta library involved the use of unique molecular identifiers. TCRdb reprocessed the PCR reads via MiXCR and lists one record per CDR3 protein. The data contain about a million distinct CDR3 sequences, around 30% of them singletons. This sample comprised PBMCs, mostly from graft donor cells, obtained 360 days after TCRalphabeta/CD19-depleted stem cell transplant. All receptors come from a boy under three years old who had a stem cell transplant for SCID, so the T cells may come from the graft donor.

A single count supports this clonotype. The chain recombines TRBV7-9 with TRBJ2-5; maybe TRBD1 (8 bases). Trimming stripped 4 bases from V and 4 bases from J, with 13 bases between. The CDR3 length is 14 residues. Germline CDR1 is SEHNR and CDR2 is FQNEAQ (reference sequence). The CDR3 loop reads CASSSDREGETQYF. CDR3 sequence (DNA): TGTGCCAGCAGCTCGGACAGGGAGGGAGAGACCCAGTACTTC.

The chain employs TRBV12-5 and TRBJ2-1; 10 positions match TRBD1. Germline trimming cut 1 base from V and 7 bases from J; bases unmatched to any gene: 7. Germline-derived CDR1 and CDR2 are LGHNT and FRNRAP. The CDR3 runs 16 residues. Written as DNA, the CDR3 is TGTGCTAGTGGTTTGGAAACGTGGGGACAGGGGAATGAGCAGTTCTTC. Translation: CASGLETWGQGNEQFF. Based on the CDR3 plus reference TRBV12-5 and TRBJ2-1, the full variable domain is DARVTQTPRHKVTEMGQEVTMRCQPILGHNTVFWYRQTMMQGLELLAYFRNRAPLDDSGMPKDRFSAEMPDATLATLKIQPSEPRDSAVYFCASGLETWGQGNEQFFGPGTRLTVL.

This clonotype was counted only a few times. The gene calls are TRBV11-2 and TRBJ2-5; D might be TRBD1 (5 bases). Trimming left V 3 bases short and J 5 bases short, with 22 bases between. This CDR3 has 17 residues. Germline V gene data show CDR1 as SGHAT and CDR2 as FQNNGV. CDR3 sequence reads: CASSFPSRGPGLETQYF. CDR3 coding DNA: TGTGCCAGCAGCTTCCCCTCCCGCGGTCCAGGGTTGGAGACCCAGTACTTC.

The chain is built from TRBV4-2 and TRBJ2-1; no reliable D call. V lost 0 bases and J lost 6, with 15 bases in between. The germline gives CDR1 LGHNA, CDR2 YNFKEQ. The length of the CDR3 is 16 residues. The CDR3 coding sequence is TGTGCCAGCAGCCAAGAGGGCCAGATATGGGCCAATGAGCAGTTCTTC. It encodes CASSQEGQIWANEQFF.

J is TRBJ2-6 and V is TRBV12-3 or TRBV12-4; 7 bases fit TRBD2. CDR3 length equals 20 residues. V lost 6 bases and J lost 1; bases outside the gene matches: 18. In DNA form, the CDR3 reads TGTGCCAGCAGCTGTGTGTTTGGGTTTGGACTAGGATCTGGGGCCAACGTCCTGACTTTC. It is translated as CASSCVFGFGLGSGANVLTF.

The rearrangement uses TRBV4-1 and TRBJ2-1; 9 bases align to TRBD2. Trimming removed 2 bases from V and 5 bases from J; junction bases left unmatched: 7. The CDR3 loop spans 16 amino acids. The germline V gene has CDR1 MGHRA and CDR2 YSYEKL. Here the CDR3 DNA reads TGCGCCAGCAGCCAATTATTGTCTAGCGGGGACAATGAGCAGTTCTTC. Protein: CASSQLLSSGDNEQFF.

This rearrangement joins TRBV6-2 or TRBV6-3 to TRBJ1-1, with D maybe TRBD1 (5 bases). This CDR3 has 11 amino acids. From germline, CDR1 is MNHEY and CDR2 SVGEGT. With 8 bases removed from V and 5 bases from J, the gap between germline ends came to 9 bases. The CDR3 DNA is TGTGCCAGCGCCGGGGGGACTGAAGCTTTCTTT. Encoded protein: CASAGGTEAFF.